The clone carrying this TCR beta chain was seen only a few times. The antigen is undetermined. This entry belongs to a study of T cells in Graves' hyperthyroidism and ophthalmopathy. Findings and caveats of the study: A median around 6.8 months before onset, the model predicted ophthalmopathy.

TCR beta CDR3 regions were amplified from RNA. Using the HTBI primer set, a first-round RT-PCR was run on the TCR CDR3. TCRdb processed the multiplex PCR reads anew with MiXCR; each CDR3 protein has one entry. The data show a few hundred thousand distinct CDR3 sequences, 15% to 20% seen once. Sequencing was performed on blood. The sequence was collected from a woman aged 55-69 years with Graves' ophthalmopathy.

This CDR3 is CASSLTWDPYNEQFF. The CDR3 DNA is TGTGCCAGCAGCTTAACGTGGGACCCCTACAATGAGCAGTTCTTC. This chain uses TRBV7-6 with TRBJ2-1; perhaps D is TRBD1 or TRBD2 (5 bases each). This CDR3 has 15 amino acids. CDR1 is SGHVS and CDR2 is FNYEAQ in the germline V gene. Trimming took off 2 bases at V and 2 bases at J, with 10 bases between the two ends.